Listed here are 23 T cell receptor beta chains from one sample, sequenced in a study of blood T cell repertoires in COVID-19. Assay: immunoSEQ multiplex PCR; the TCRdb copy retains only in-frame clones and omits some. The profile shows 200,000 to 250,000 clones, roughly 84% of them singletons. The sample taken for sequencing was PBMCs or T cells enriched from blood (not recorded which). The receptors shown here come from a woman aged 40-49 years who had recovered from COVID-19.

This clone came up once. The V call is TRBV5-4, the J call TRBJ1-3; a possible D gene is TRBD1 (5 bases). There are 14 residues in the CDR3. Germline V gives CDR1 SGHNT, CDR2 YYREEE (reference sequence). Trimming cost V 4 bases and J 0 bases, with 8 bases left between them. The CDR3 sequence: CASSAQDSGNTIYF. For the CDR3, the DNA is TGTGCCAGCAGCGCACAGGACTCTGGAAACACCATATATTTT.

This sequence joins TRBV5-4 and TRBJ2-1; 7 bases are shared with TRBD2. There are 14 residues in the CDR3. Looked up from germline, CDR1 is SGHNT and CDR2 is YYREEE (reference sequence). Trimming took 0 bases from V and 9 from J; bases not matched to a gene: 6. For the CDR3, the DNA is TGTGCCAGCAGCTTGGCCCCGGGAGGACGTGAGCAGTTCTTC. Residues: CASSLAPGGREQFF.

The J gene is TRBJ1-2, the V gene TRBV28, with a weak D call TRBD1 (6 bases). V lost 7 bases and J 2 bases, leaving 17 bases between the germline ends. Germline V gene sequence: CDR1 MDHEN, CDR2 SYDVKM. CDR3 size: 15 residues. This CDR3 reads CASTAQGTGNYGYTF. Here the CDR3 DNA reads TGTGCCAGCACCGCACAGGGAACGGGGAACTATGGCTACACCTTC.

This chain links TRBV27 with TRBJ2-1; 7 bases are shared with TRBD1. Per the germline V gene, CDR1 is MNHEY and CDR2 is SMNVEV (reference sequence). The CDR3 sequence is 15 residues long. J gave up 0 bases and V 5 bases, and 4 bases lay outside the gene matches. The CDR3 region has the DNA TGTGCCAGCAGTCCGACAGGGTACTCCTACAATGAGCAGTTCTTC. Its protein is CASSPTGYSYNEQFF.

The rearrangement joins TRBV11-1 to TRBJ1-6; 7 nucleotides agree with TRBD1. Germline CDR1 reads SGHAT; CDR2 reads FQDESV (reference sequence). V lost 2 bases to trimming and J lost 9 bases; unmatched junction nucleotides: 10. The CDR3 is 16 residues long. As DNA, the CDR3 is TGTGCCAGCAGCTTAAACCCCGGGACAGTCGGTTCACCCCTCCACTTT. It translates to CASSLNPGTVGSPLHF.

This clone was detected only once. The chain joins TRBV2 to TRBJ2-5; TRBD2 matches at 12 bases. This CDR3 is built from 16 residues. The ends lost 6 bases at V and 2 bases at J; junction bases unmatched: 7. CDR1 SNHLY and CDR2 FYNNEI come from the germline V gene. The CDR3 nucleotides are TGTGCCAGCAGAATAGGACTAGCGGGGCCTCAAGAGACCCAGTACTTC. It translates to CASRIGLAGPQETQYF.

The chain links TRBV27 to TRBJ1-2, with 9 bases aligning to TRBD1. Germline CDR1 is MNHEY and CDR2 is SMNVEV (reference sequence). The CDR3 is made up of 15 amino acids. The J segment lost 8 bases and the V segment lost 4 bases, leaving 11 bases of the junction unmatched. The CDR3 DNA follows: TGTGCCAGCAGTTCGTTGGGACAGGGCTTTTGGGGCTACACCTTC. Translating it yields CASSSLGQGFWGYTF.

This clone was recorded once. V usage is TRBV10-3 and J usage is TRBJ2-1; D may be TRBD1 (5 bases). V was pared by 10 bases and J by 8 bases, with 21 bases between. The CDR3 loop spans 14 amino acids. Germline V gives CDR1 ENHRY, CDR2 SYGVKD. The CDR3 DNA sequence: TGTGCCACCTTCCTGGGGCAGGGTGGAGATGAGCAGTTCTTC. Translating gives CATFLGQGGDEQFF.

This chain uses TRBV18 with TRBJ2-3, with TRBD2 as a possible D gene (5 bases). Germline V lookup: CDR1 KGHSH, CDR2 LQKENI. CDR3 length: 16 amino acids. Trimming took 3 bases from V and 0 from J, leaving 13 bases between them. CDR3 amino acids: CASSPVYGVSTDTQYF. The CDR3 bases are TGTGCCAGCTCACCGGTTTACGGGGTTAGCACAGATACGCAGTATTTT.

The chain is built from TRBV5-4 and TRBJ2-1; 14 bases align to TRBD2. The CDR3 is 15 amino acids. V shed 4 bases and J 9 bases; nucleotides not matched to a gene: 6. CDR1 is SGHNT, CDR2 YYREEE, per germline (reference sequence). CDR3 sequence: CASSTGLAGGFEQFF. CDR3 nucleotide sequence: TGTGCCAGCAGCACAGGACTAGCGGGAGGATTTGAGCAGTTCTTC.

This clone came up once. The chain is built from TRBV2 and TRBJ2-6; the match to TRBD2 covers 7 bases. Germline loops: CDR1 SNHLY, CDR2 FYNNEI. The CDR3 length is 16 residues. V trimming: 8 bases; J trimming: 0 bases; junction bases outside the gene matches: 7. As DNA, the CDR3 is TGTGCCAGCGGCGCCGGGACTAACTCTGGGGCCAACGTCCTGACTTTC. Residues: CASGAGTNSGANVLTF.

This chain uses TRBV7-8 with TRBJ2-5; 10 nucleotides align to TRBD2. Germline CDR1 SGHVS, CDR2 FQNEAQ. This CDR3 has 16 residues. V shed 5 bases, J shed 5 bases, and the junction held 11 bases outside the gene matches. In nucleotides, the CDR3 is TGTGCCAGCAGCACACTCTCTAGCGGGGGCAGGGAGACCCAGTACTTC. Amino acid sequence: CASSTLSSGGRETQYF.

The chain links TRBV29-1 to TRBJ2-7; TRBD2 might be the D (6 bases). Trimming shortened V by 5 bases and J by 3 bases, and 23 bases separated the two germline ends. CDR1 and CDR2 (germline): SQVTM, ANQGSEA. The CDR3 spans 16 residues. CDR3 loop: CSVRESGRPPHYEQYV. In DNA, the CDR3 is TGCAGCGTTCGCGAGAGTGGGAGGCCCCCACACTACGAGCAGTACGTC.

The CDR3, as DNA: TGTGCCAGCAGTGAAAGCGTCGAGCAGTACTTC. Encoded protein: CASSESVEQYF. V usage is TRBV2 and J usage is TRBJ2-7; D ambiguous. The CDR3 spans 11 residues. Germline V gene sequence: CDR1 SNHLY, CDR2 FYNNEI. V was cut by 2 bases and J by 6 bases, with 5 bases left in between.

This rearrangement joins TRBV19 to TRBJ1-2; possible D gene TRBD1, 6 bases. Per the germline V gene, CDR1 is LNHDA and CDR2 is SQIVND (reference sequence). Trimming took 5 bases from V and 8 from J, leaving 21 bases between them. CDR3 size: 15 residues. CDR3 nucleotides: TGTGCCAGTAGTCGCCAACCCGGACAGAGTCGGGGCTACACCTTC. Encoded protein: CASSRQPGQSRGYTF.

The CDR3 nucleotides read TGCGCCAGCAGCGCATGGCTGGGCGCTAGCACAGATACGCAGTATTTT. Protein sequence: CASSAWLGASTDTQYF. The chain couples TRBV5-1 to TRBJ2-3; no reliable D call. Trimming stripped 4 bases from V and 0 bases from J, with 15 bases between. This CDR3 has 16 residues. Germline V gene lookup returns CDR1 SGHRS and CDR2 YFSETQ.

The J gene is TRBJ1-2, the V gene TRBV28; weak D call: TRBD1 (6 bases). This CDR3 has 16 amino acids. V lost 2 bases and J 1 base, leaving 14 bases between the germline ends. Germline assignment: CDR1 MDHEN and CDR2 SYDVKM. CDR3 sequence reads: CASSLPGGRFNYGYTF. CDR3 DNA: TGTGCCAGCAGTTTACCTGGGGGCAGATTTAACTATGGCTACACCTTC.

This chain connects TRBV5-5 to TRBJ1-4, with D possibly being TRBD1 (5 bases). Trimming took 0 bases from V and 6 from J, leaving 12 bases between them. CDR1 and CDR2 from the germline V gene are SGHKS and YYEKEE (reference sequence). The CDR3 extends over 15 amino acids. The DNA for the CDR3 is TGTGCCAGCAGCTTGGATGGGCAGGGATATGAAAAACTGTTTTTT. Amino acids: CASSLDGQGYEKLFF.

The chain recombines TRBV19 with TRBJ2-6, with D possibly being TRBD1 (6 bases). This CDR3 has 20 residues. Between the trimmed V and J ends, which lost 5 bases and 0 bases, there was a span of 23 bases. Per germline, CDR1 LNHDA and CDR2 SQIVND (reference sequence). CDR3 nucleotides: TGTGCCAGTAGTCCCAGGGGCAGCCGGACTGCTGGCTCTGGGGCCAACGTCCTGACTTTC. This sequence encodes CASSPRGSRTAGSGANVLTF.

This chain uses TRBV7-6 with TRBJ2-7; 11 bases are shared with TRBD2. Germline CDR1 SGHVS, CDR2 FNYEAQ. The V and J ends lost 0 bases and 6 bases, in that order; junction bases with no gene match: 10. This CDR3 region has 17 residues. The DNA for the CDR3 is TGTGCCAGCAGCTTAGCGGTACTAGCGGGAGAGGGGCTCGAGCAGTACTTC. This codes for CASSLAVLAGEGLEQYF.

The rearrangement joins TRBV28 to TRBJ2-3, with 10 bases aligning to TRBD1. From germline, CDR1 is MDHEN and CDR2 SYDVKM. Trimming removed 1 base from V and 3 bases from J; junction bases left unmatched: 19. This CDR3 spans 21 amino acids. DNA for the CDR3: TGTGCCAGCAGTTTATATCCTCTGACCATCCCCCGGGACAGGGGTACAGATACGCAGTATTTT. Amino acid sequence: CASSLYPLTIPRDRGTDTQYF. The whole variable domain, remainder taken from reference TRBV28 and TRBJ2-3, is DVKVTQSSRYLVKRTGEKVFLECVQDMDHENMFWYRQDPGLGLRLIYFSYDVKMKEKGDIPEGYSVSREKKERFSLILESASTNQTSMYLCASSLYPLTIPRDRGTDTQYFGPGTRLTVL.

V and J are TRBV4-1 and TRBJ1-3, with TRBD1 identical over 12 bases. The trim removed 4 bases at V and 2 bases at J, leaving 9 bases unmatched. This CDR3 has 18 residues. Germline CDR1 MGHRA, CDR2 YSYEKL. The CDR3 DNA reads as TGCGCCAGCAGCCCCGGGACAGGGGGCATCCTAGCTGGAAACACCATATATTTT. Translating gives CASSPGTGGILAGNTIYF.

V usage is TRBV28 and J usage is TRBJ1-2; 7 bases are a match to TRBD1. The junction had 1 base not matched to a gene; V was cut back by 7 bases and J by 5 bases. CDR3 size: 11 residues. Germline values: CDR1 MDHEN, CDR2 SYDVKM. CDR3 in amino acids: CASNRGYGYTF. The CDR3 DNA sequence: TGTGCCAGCAACAGGGGATATGGCTACACCTTC.